The entry below gives a single TCR beta chain sequence along with its context. In the authors' workflow: Estimated nucleated cell counts came from reference gene primer amplification. Measured with immunoSEQ multiplex PCR; TCRdb has only the in-frame clones, and not every one. V and J calls and clone size come straight from that table; D and trimming were deduced from the DNA. The sample records some 260,000 clones, roughly 91% being singletons. The sample is drawn from a study of blood T cell repertoires in COVID-19. Cohorts were assigned according to the clinical history that participants reported. Trimming left V 6 bases short and J 5 bases short, with 19 bases between. Germline V CDR1 and CDR2: MNHEY, SMNVEV (reference sequence). This CDR3 contains 16 residues.

This TCR was sampled from a man aged 35 to 55 who had recovered from COVID-19. Sequenced: PBMCs or T cells enriched from blood (not recorded which). V gene TRBV27 combines with J gene TRBJ1-4; possibly TRBD1 for D (6 bases). CDR3 bases: TGTGCCAGCAGATCTCTGGGGGGGGCTGGGAATGAAAAACTGTTTTTT. Translation: CASRSLGGAGNEKLFF.